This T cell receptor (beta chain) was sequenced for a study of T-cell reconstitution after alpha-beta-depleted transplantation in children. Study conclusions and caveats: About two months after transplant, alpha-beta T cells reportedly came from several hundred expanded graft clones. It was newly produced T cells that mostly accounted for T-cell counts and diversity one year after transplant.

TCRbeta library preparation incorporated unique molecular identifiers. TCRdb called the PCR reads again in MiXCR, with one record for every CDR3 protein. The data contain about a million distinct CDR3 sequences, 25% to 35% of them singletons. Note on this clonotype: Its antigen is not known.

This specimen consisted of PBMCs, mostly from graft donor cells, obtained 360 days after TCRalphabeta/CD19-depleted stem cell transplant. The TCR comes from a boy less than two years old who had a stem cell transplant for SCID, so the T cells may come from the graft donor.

CDR3 region: CASSFWMNTGELFF. In DNA, the CDR3 is TGTGCCAGCAGCTTCTGGATGAACACCGGGGAGCTGTTTTTT. The rearrangement uses TRBV9 and TRBJ2-2; D gene uncertain. This CDR3 contains 14 residues. CDR1 is SGDLS and CDR2 is YYNGEE in the germline V gene. Trimming pared 4 bases from V and 1 base from J, leaving 8 bases between.